These 29 T cell receptor beta chains originate from one sample sequenced in a study of blood T cell repertoires in COVID-19. Profiled with immunoSEQ multiplex PCR; TCRdb holds only in-frame clones, not every one. The sample yields 250,000 to 400,000 clones, about 91% seen once. The sequenced sample consisted of peripheral blood. The receptors were sampled from a woman in her thirties with COVID-19, enrolled during active disease.

This chain links TRBV6-5 with TRBJ1-2; TRBD1 might be the D (6 bases). Germline loops: CDR1 MNHEY, CDR2 SVGAGI. V gave up 2 bases and J gave up 12 bases, with 16 bases separating them. The CDR3 contains 13 residues. The CDR3 reads CASSYGMGGAHTF. Here the CDR3 DNA reads TGTGCCAGCAGTTACGGCATGGGGGGGGCACACACCTTC.

The V and J genes are TRBV27 and TRBJ2-7, with 8 bases identical to TRBD1. This CDR3 contains 13 residues. Germline V gene sequence: CDR1 MNHEY, CDR2 SMNVEV (reference sequence). V lost 5 bases, J lost 3 bases, and 3 bases stayed unmatched. The DNA for the CDR3 is TGTGCCAGCAGTGCCAGGGGGCACTACGAGCAGTACTTC. It yields the protein CASSARGHYEQYF.

This clone has a single count. This chain connects TRBV27 to TRBJ1-1; weak D call: TRBD1 (6 bases). There are 18 residues in the CDR3. Germline lookup yields CDR1 MNHEY and CDR2 SMNVEV (reference sequence). The V and J ends lost 5 bases and 3 bases respectively, with 25 bases between them. The CDR3 DNA follows: TGTGCCAGCAGTACCTATTCCAGGGGAATAAAAAGGGACACTGAAGCTTTCTTT. Encoded protein: CASSTYSRGIKRDTEAFF.

The chain combines TRBV24-1 with TRBJ2-1; 7 bases are a match to TRBD2. The CDR3 has 15 amino acids. The V segment lost 3 bases and the J segment 4 bases; nucleotides outside the gene matches: 5. Germline values: CDR1 KGHDR, CDR2 SFDVKD. The CDR3 nucleotides read TGTGCCACCAGTGATGGGCTAGCGGAGTACAATGAGCAGTTCTTC. Translation: CATSDGLAEYNEQFF.

The rearrangement uses TRBV7-9 and TRBJ2-1; D possibly corresponds to TRBD2 (5 bases). Trimming cost V 3 bases and J 5 bases, with 20 bases left between them. Germline-derived CDR1 and CDR2 are SEHNR and FQNEAQ (reference sequence). The CDR3 extends over 17 amino acids. CDR3 amino acids: CASSFPEAGVSDNEQFF. In nucleotides, the CDR3 is TGTGCCAGCAGCTTTCCGGAGGCTGGGGTGTCGGACAATGAGCAGTTCTTC.

Comments on this clone: The sample carries other DNA sequences with the same CDR3. This sequence joins TRBV3-1 (or the pseudogene TRBV3-2) and TRBJ1-2; D ambiguous. Germline CDR1 and CDR2: LGHDT and YNNKEL (reference sequence). Trimming took 4 bases from V and 3 from J, leaving 6 bases between them. The CDR3 consists of 12 residues. Here the CDR3 DNA reads TGTGCCAGCAGCCGAACTGACTATGGCTACACCTTC. This gives the protein CASSRTDYGYTF.

To note about this clone: The sample carries other DNA sequences with the same CDR3. This rearrangement joins TRBV4-2 to TRBJ1-4; 7 bases are shared with TRBD1. The junction had 4 bases not matched to a gene; V was cut back by 6 bases and J by 3 bases. CDR3 length: 14 amino acids. Germline V gene sequence: CDR1 LGHNA, CDR2 YNFKEQ. The CDR3 protein is CASSPGTANEKLFF. The DNA for the CDR3 is TGTGCCAGCAGTCCCGGGACAGCTAATGAAAAACTGTTTTTT.

The chain couples TRBV27 to TRBJ1-2; D is undetermined. The germline V gene encodes CDR1 MNHEY and CDR2 SMNVEV (reference sequence). The CDR3 loop spans 11 amino acids. Between the trimmed V and J ends, which lost 10 bases and 1 base, there was a span of 7 bases. The CDR3 reads CATRLNYGYTF. DNA of the CDR3: TGTGCCACCCGTCTTAACTATGGCTACACCTTC.

This clone was seen a single time. The gene calls are TRBV19 and TRBJ1-1; D is unclear. This CDR3 spans 12 amino acids. V shed 6 bases and J shed 4 bases, with 9 bases lying between them. From germline, CDR1 is LNHDA and CDR2 SQIVND (reference sequence). The CDR3 sequence is CASRSGSTEAFF. As DNA, the CDR3 is TGTGCCAGTAGGTCGGGGAGCACTGAAGCTTTCTTT.

The chain has TRBV6-5 and TRBJ2-3; the D gene is possibly TRBD1 (5 bases). CDR1 is MNHEY, CDR2 SVGAGI, per germline. Trimming took 10 bases from V and 6 from J, leaving 20 bases between them. This CDR3 comprises 14 residues. The chain's CDR3 is CATYRKGAPDTQYF. As DNA, the CDR3 is TGTGCCACCTACAGGAAAGGGGCCCCGGATACGCAGTATTTT.

The chain uses TRBV18 and TRBJ2-1; D call uncertain. Between the trimmed V and J ends, which lost 2 bases and 7 bases, there was a span of 3 bases. The CDR3 is 11 residues long. Per the germline V gene, CDR1 is KGHSH and CDR2 is LQKENI. The chain's CDR3 is CASSPINEQFF. The CDR3 DNA is TGTGCCAGCTCACCAATAAATGAGCAGTTCTTC.

Comments on this clone: Other DNA sequences in the same sample also yield this CDR3. The rearrangement links TRBV5-1 to TRBJ2-3; 13 bases agree with TRBD2. The CDR3 covers 16 residues. Germline CDR1 SGHRS, CDR2 YFSETQ. J gave up 5 bases and V 4 bases, and 7 bases lay outside the gene matches. The CDR3, as DNA: TGCGCCAGCAGCCTAGGACTAGCGGGGGCCGGAGATACGCAGTATTTT. Its translation is CASSLGLAGAGDTQYF.

The chain is built from TRBV19 and TRBJ1-5; D is possibly TRBD1 (6 bases). The CDR3 is made up of 15 amino acids. The germline V gene has CDR1 LNHDA and CDR2 SQIVND (reference sequence). V was clipped by 5 bases and J by 1 base, with 12 bases between them. This CDR3 reads CASSLIRGSNQPQHF. DNA of the CDR3: TGTGCCAGTAGTCTCATCAGGGGAAGCAATCAGCCCCAGCATTTT.

This chain uses TRBV15 with TRBJ2-2, with D tentatively TRBD2 (5 bases). Trimming pared 0 bases from V and 7 bases from J, leaving 6 bases between. This CDR3 comprises 13 residues. Germline V gives CDR1 LNHNV, CDR2 YYDKDF (reference sequence). CDR3 region: CATSRDRGGELFF. In DNA form, the CDR3 reads TGTGCCACCAGCAGAGATCGGGGCGGGGAGCTGTTTTTT.

This clone was seen a handful of times. This chain connects TRBV6-2 or TRBV6-3 to TRBJ2-5; tentatively, D is TRBD2 (6 bases). This CDR3 is built from 15 residues. Trimming took off 6 bases at V and 2 bases at J, with 16 bases between the two ends. Germline values: CDR1 MNHEY, CDR2 SVGEGT. CDR3 sequence: CASSSGLEGQETQYF. For the CDR3, the DNA is TGTGCCAGCAGCTCCGGACTGGAGGGGCAAGAGACCCAGTACTTC.

The gene calls are TRBV11-2 and TRBJ2-2; 10 positions agree with TRBD1. This CDR3 is built from 17 residues. From germline, CDR1 is SGHAT and CDR2 FQNNGV. Unmatched junction bases numbered 6, after V lost 0 bases and J lost 5 bases. CDR3 nucleotide sequence: TGTGCCAGCAGCTTAGATAGGGGGACAGGGGTGACCGGGGAGCTGTTTTTT. This sequence encodes CASSLDRGTGVTGELFF.

For the CDR3, the DNA is TGTGCCAGTAGTATAGTACAGGGATACAATGAGCAGTTCTTC. This sequence encodes CASSIVQGYNEQFF. The gene calls are TRBV19 and TRBJ2-1, with D possibly TRBD1 on 6 matching bases. The CDR3 runs to 14 residues. With 1 base removed from V and 4 bases from J, the gap between germline ends came to 8 bases. Germline V gene sequence: CDR1 LNHDA, CDR2 SQIVND (reference sequence).

This chain uses TRBV5-1 with TRBJ2-1; 7 nucleotides match TRBD2. The CDR3 sequence is 17 residues long. Germline V gene sequence: CDR1 SGHRS, CDR2 YFSETQ. The ends lost 4 bases at V and 7 bases at J; junction bases unmatched: 17. This chain's CDR3 is CASSPDAGGGFGNEQFF. The CDR3 DNA reads as TGCGCCAGCAGCCCAGACGCGGGCGGGGGTTTCGGGAATGAGCAGTTCTTC.

The rearrangement joins TRBV6-1 to TRBJ2-5; 11 bases map to TRBD1. CDR1 and CDR2 from the germline V gene are MNHNS and SASEGT. After removal of 4 bases from V and 5 bases from J, the junction contained 12 bases not matched to a gene. This CDR3 has 17 residues. The CDR3 bases are TGTGCCAGCAGTGTAGCAGCCGGGACAGGGGGACGGGAGACCCAGTACTTC. This translates into CASSVAAGTGGRETQYF.

The V call is TRBV11-3, the J call TRBJ2-3, with 9 bases fitting TRBD1. Germline V lookup: CDR1 SGHNT, CDR2 YENEEA. The junction had 16 bases not matched to a gene; V was cut back by 6 bases and J by 9 bases. The CDR3 covers 16 residues. The CDR3 DNA follows: TGTGCCAGCAGTTCTACTGCGGGGACAGGGAGTAGGACGCAGTATTTT. Its protein product is CASSSTAGTGSRTQYF.

The V and J genes are TRBV7-9 and TRBJ1-2, with 9 positions matching TRBD1. CDR1 SEHNR and CDR2 FQNEAQ come from the germline V gene (reference sequence). V was clipped by 4 bases and J by 2 bases; unmatched bases: 2. This CDR3 is 14 amino acids long. The CDR3 region is CASSSGTGNYGYTF. For the CDR3, the DNA is TGTGCCAGCAGCTCCGGGACAGGGAACTATGGCTACACCTTC.

The V gene is TRBV3-1 (or the pseudogene TRBV3-2), the J gene TRBJ1-4, with 7 bases that match TRBD1. In germline, CDR1 is LGHDT, CDR2 YNNKEL (reference sequence). This CDR3 contains 14 residues. The trim removed 4 bases at V and 2 bases at J, leaving 1 base unmatched. This CDR3 reads CASSLQGTNEKLFF. The CDR3 bases are TGTGCCAGCAGCCTACAGGGGACTAATGAAAAACTGTTTTTT.

The rearrangement uses TRBV4-3 and TRBJ2-1, with TRBD1 matching 9 bases. J was trimmed by 3 bases and V by 0 bases; bases with no gene match: 3. Germline values: CDR1 LGHNA, CDR2 YSLEER. The CDR3 length is 16 residues. The CDR3 bases are TGCGCCAGCAGCCAAGATTTGGGACAGGGCTACAATGAGCAGTTCTTC. It encodes CASSQDLGQGYNEQFF.

This clone was recorded once. This chain connects TRBV6-5 to TRBJ2-1; a possible D gene is TRBD2 (5 bases). The CDR3 runs to 15 residues. Per the germline V gene, CDR1 is MNHEY and CDR2 is SVGAGI. The germline V and J ends were trimmed by 6 bases and 6 bases, with 18 bases remaining between them. CDR3 in amino acids: CASSHPVARGNEQFF. CDR3 in DNA: TGTGCCAGCAGCCACCCTGTGGCCCGGGGCAATGAGCAGTTCTTC.

V gene TRBV7-9 combines with J gene TRBJ2-6, with TRBD2 as a possible D gene (6 bases). The CDR3 covers 15 residues. The V gene's germline CDR1 is SEHNR and CDR2 FQNEAQ (reference sequence). The V and J ends lost 4 bases and 1 base respectively, with 8 bases between them. The CDR3 is CASSSGGSGANVLTF. As DNA, the CDR3 is TGTGCCAGCAGCTCCGGGGGATCTGGGGCCAACGTCCTGACTTTC.

In its sample, this clone was seen once. The chain combines TRBV30 with TRBJ1-5; possibly TRBD1 for D (5 bases). There are 14 residues in the CDR3. V was cut by 1 base and J by 3 bases, with 10 bases left in between. The germline CDR1 and CDR2 sequences are GTSNPN and SVGIG (reference sequence). The CDR3 reads CAWSEGAYNQPQHF. The CDR3 DNA sequence: TGTGCCTGGAGTGAAGGGGCATACAATCAGCCCCAGCATTTT.

The chain is built from TRBV19 and TRBJ2-5; 9 bases are shared with TRBD2. The CDR3 covers 16 residues. Per the germline V gene, CDR1 is LNHDA and CDR2 is SQIVND (reference sequence). V lost 6 bases and J lost 7; bases outside the gene matches: 15. Here the CDR3 DNA reads TGTGCCAGTAGCCCGGGACTAGCTGTGTCCCCGGGGACCCAGTACTTC. Protein: CASSPGLAVSPGTQYF.

The CDR3 here is CASSSGTGVSPLHF. The CDR3 DNA is TGTGCCAGCAGCTCCGGGACAGGGGTCTCACCCCTCCACTTT. The chain joins TRBV27 to TRBJ1-6, with TRBD1 identical over 10 bases. The V gene's germline CDR1 is MNHEY and CDR2 SMNVEV (reference sequence). The CDR3 runs 14 residues. The V gene end was trimmed by 6 bases and the J gene end by 10 bases; junction bases not matched to a gene: 6.

J is TRBJ2-7 and V is TRBV10-3; the match to TRBD2 covers 9 bases. The CDR3 totals 15 residues. V gave up 0 bases and J gave up 0 bases; unmatched junction bases: 0. CDR1 is ENHRY and CDR2 is SYGVKD in the germline V gene. CDR3 coding DNA: TGTGCCATCAGTGAGTCACTAGCGGGCTCCTACGAGCAGTACTTC. It encodes CAISESLAGSYEQYF.